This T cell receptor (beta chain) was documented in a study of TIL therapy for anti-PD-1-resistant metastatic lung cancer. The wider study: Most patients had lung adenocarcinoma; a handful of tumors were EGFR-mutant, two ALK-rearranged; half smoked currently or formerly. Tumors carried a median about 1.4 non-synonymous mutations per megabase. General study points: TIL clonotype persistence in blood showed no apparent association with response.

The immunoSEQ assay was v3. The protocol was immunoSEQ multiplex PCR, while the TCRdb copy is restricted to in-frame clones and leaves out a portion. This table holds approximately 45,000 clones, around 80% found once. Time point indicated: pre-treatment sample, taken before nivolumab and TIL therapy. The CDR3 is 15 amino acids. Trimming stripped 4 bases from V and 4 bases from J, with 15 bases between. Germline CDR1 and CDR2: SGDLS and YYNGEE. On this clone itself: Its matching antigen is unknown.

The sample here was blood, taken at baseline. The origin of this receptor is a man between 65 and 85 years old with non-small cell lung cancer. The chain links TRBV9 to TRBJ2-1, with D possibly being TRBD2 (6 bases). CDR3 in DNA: TGTGCCAGCAGCCCCTCCGGGACTGCATACAATGAGCAGTTCTTC. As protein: CASSPSGTAYNEQFF.